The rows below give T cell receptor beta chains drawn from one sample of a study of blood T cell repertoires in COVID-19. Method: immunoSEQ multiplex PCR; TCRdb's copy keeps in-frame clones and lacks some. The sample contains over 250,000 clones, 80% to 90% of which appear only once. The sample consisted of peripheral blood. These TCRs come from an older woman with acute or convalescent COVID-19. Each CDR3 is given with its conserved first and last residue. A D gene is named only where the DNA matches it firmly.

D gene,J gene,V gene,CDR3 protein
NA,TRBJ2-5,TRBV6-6,CASSYFSSQETQYF
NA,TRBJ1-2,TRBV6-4,CASSDGGNYGYTF
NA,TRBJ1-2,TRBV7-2,CASSPSEGSYGYTF
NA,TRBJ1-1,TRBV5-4,CASSLGGGITEAFF
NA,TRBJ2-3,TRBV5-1,CASSLAGGSADTQYF
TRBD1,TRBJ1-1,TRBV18,CASSVGQGGTEAFF
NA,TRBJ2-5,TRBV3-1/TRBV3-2,CASSPISRETQYF
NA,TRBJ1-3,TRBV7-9,CASSLSGDGNTIYF
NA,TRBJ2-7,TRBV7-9,CASSLGQGRAAEQYF
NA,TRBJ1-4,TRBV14,CASSRRRGATNEKLFF